The 3 T cell receptor beta chains presented below share a single source sample, sequenced in a study of shared clonotypes between healthy human individuals. The naive CD8 population came from CD45RO-negative cells selected for CCR7, without terminally differentiated effector memory CD45RA+ cells. Some clones are missing from TCRdb's copy, which holds only in-frame ones; the method was immunoSEQ multiplex PCR. The table lists more than 2 million clones, roughly 95% of them singletons, with around 1.7% in the top ten. The sequencing sample was made of naive CD8+ T cells from PBMCs. These receptor sequences come from a young man in good health. Some clones in this sample may be carry-over from other donors' samples.

The chain uses TRBV5-1 and TRBJ1-1; D is unresolved. The germline V and J ends were trimmed by 2 bases and 1 base, with 9 bases remaining between them. Germline V CDR1 and CDR2: SGHRS, YFSETQ. The CDR3 has 14 amino acids. CDR3: CASSFPFGNTEAFF. DNA for the CDR3: TGCGCCAGCAGCTTTCCGTTCGGGAACACTGAAGCTTTCTTT.

The chain uses TRBV10-3 and TRBJ1-2; D is unclear. Per the germline V gene, CDR1 is ENHRY and CDR2 is SYGVKD. The CDR3 is made up of 12 amino acids. Trimming took 7 bases from V and 5 from J, leaving 11 bases between them. CDR3 region: CAITPGGYGYTF. The CDR3 nucleotides are TGTGCCATCACCCCGGGCGGTTATGGCTACACCTTC.

In its sample, this clone was seen once. The rearrangement joins TRBV27 to TRBJ2-1; 10 bases fit TRBD1. The junction had 8 bases not matched to a gene; V was cut back by 5 bases and J by 4 bases. Germline assignment: CDR1 MNHEY and CDR2 SMNVEV (reference sequence). The CDR3 contains 16 residues. The CDR3 DNA sequence: TGTGCCAGCAGTCAAAGGGACAGGGGTATTTACAATGAGCAGTTCTTC. Protein sequence: CASSQRDRGIYNEQFF.